This T cell receptor (beta chain) derives from a study of siplizumab effects on memory and regulatory T cells. The study, taken as a whole, reports: Roughly 75-95% of proliferating CD4+ or CD8+ clones defied assignment to a naive or memory phenotype. The study found that siplizumab significantly reduced alloreactive sequences traceable to unstimulated CD4+ memory cells. It seemed that naive T cells were more diverse than memory cells and were major contributors to the alloresponse.

Assayed TCR templates numbered roughly 100,000 for each sample. Generated by immunoSEQ multiplex PCR, the TCRdb table keeps only in-frame clones and is missing some. This table has under 85,000 clones, over 70% appearing once. Remarks on this clone: Its target is unknown.

V shed 2 bases and J 3 bases; nucleotides not matched to a gene: 8. Germline assignment: CDR1 SGHTA and CDR2 FQGNSA. This CDR3 region has 17 residues. The receptor's source is a human donor in good health. V usage is TRBV7-2 and J usage is TRBJ1-1, with TRBD1 identical over 11 bases. The sample comprised Tregs sorted from blood. The CDR3 loop is CASSLRGQGGGDTEAFF. The DNA for the CDR3 is TGTGCCAGCAGCTTAAGGGGACAGGGGGGAGGCGACACTGAAGCTTTCTTT. The complete variable domain, with remaining parts taken from reference TRBV7-2 and TRBJ1-1, reads GAGVSQSPSNKVTEKGKDVELRCDPISGHTALYWYRQSLGQGLEFLIYFQGNSAPDKSGLPSDRFSAERTGGSVSTLTIQRTQQEDSAVYLCASSLRGQGGGDTEAFFGQGTRLTVV.